These 32 T cell receptor beta chains originate from one sample sequenced in a study of radiation and T cells in renal cell carcinoma (dated by TCRdb to about 2020). The library was generated by the immunoSEQ multiplex PCR assay. Here the immuneACCESS table is served through TCRdb, limited to in-frame sequences with V and J called. Missing clones are a known gap in these copies; in checked studies unresolved V genes cover under half, and the rest lacks a known reason. The sample table lists 100,000 to 150,000 clones, 81% of them with a count of one. Clones ranked in the top ten supply around 1.8% of the sample. Sample time point, as interpreted from the label and publication: blood 2 weeks post-SBRT. In light of the paper, this sample's treatment or condition label describes: 15 Gy SBRT to primary tumor, nephrectomy 4 weeks later. This sample comprised blood, obtained from a patient whose treatment included radiotherapy and nephrectomy. The receptor set was obtained from a woman aged 55 to 70 with renal cell carcinoma.

The sample holds one count of this clone. The chain carries TRBV7-3 and TRBJ2-2; D is uncertain. There are 15 residues in the CDR3. The V gene lost 5 bases and the J gene lost 4 bases, with 14 bases spanning the gap. Per the germline V gene, CDR1 is SGHTA and CDR2 is FQGTGA. The CDR3 spells CASSPLGPSTGELFF. The CDR3 DNA is TGTGCCAGCAGCCCCTTAGGACCTAGCACCGGGGAGCTGTTTTTT. Full variable domain (rest looked up from reference TRBV7-3 and TRBJ2-2): GAGVSQTPSNKVTEKGKYVELRCDPISGHTALYWYRQSLGQGPEFLIYFQGTGAADDSGLPNDRFFAVRPEGSVSTLKIQRTERGDSAVYLCASSPLGPSTGELFFGEGSRLTVL.

The V gene is TRBV7-9, the J gene TRBJ1-1; D is undetermined. V lost 2 bases, J lost 5 bases, and 3 bases lay in between. The length of the CDR3 is 11 residues. Germline CDR1 is SEHNR and CDR2 is FQNEAQ (reference sequence). CDR3 coding DNA: TGTGCCAGCAGCTTACAGACTGAAGCTTTCTTT. This translates into CASSLQTEAFF.

This clone has only one observation. The gene calls are TRBV6-5 and TRBJ1-1; 9 bases align to TRBD1. Germline V gene data show CDR1 as MNHEY and CDR2 as SVGAGI. This CDR3 has 15 residues. Trimming removed 4 bases from V and 4 bases from J; junction bases left unmatched: 7. CDR3 residues: CASSSKDRGSTEAFF. In nucleotides, the CDR3 is TGTGCCAGCAGTTCAAAGGACAGGGGAAGCACTGAAGCTTTCTTT.

This clone appeared a few times. V usage is TRBV5-1 and J usage is TRBJ1-1, with D uncertain. Germline loops: CDR1 SGHRS, CDR2 YFSETQ. This CDR3 spans 14 amino acids. V was clipped by 4 bases and J by 0 bases, with 10 bases between them. The CDR3 nucleotides are TGCGCCAGCAGCCCGAGTGGCTTGAACACTGAAGCTTTCTTT. Its protein is CASSPSGLNTEAFF.

CDR3 loop: CASSSQRGGGYEQYF. DNA of the CDR3: TGTGCCAGCAGCTCACAGCGGGGGGGTGGCTACGAGCAGTACTTC. The chain joins TRBV9 to TRBJ2-7, with TRBD2 matching over 10 bases. This CDR3 is built from 15 residues. CDR1 and CDR2 from the germline V gene are SGDLS and YYNGEE. The junction had 7 bases not matched to a gene; V was cut back by 4 bases and J by 3 bases.

This clone was seen once. In the same sample, other DNA sequences code for this CDR3. The chain carries TRBV6-5 and TRBJ2-1; perhaps TRBD1 as D (6 bases). Deletions cut 6 bases from V and 1 base from J, with 7 bases between. The CDR3 is 13 amino acids. Germline V lookup: CDR1 MNHEY, CDR2 SVGAGI. CDR3 region: CASRGGSYNEQFF. CDR3 coding DNA: TGTGCCAGCAGAGGGGGATCCTACAATGAGCAGTTCTTC.

This rearrangement joins TRBV15 to TRBJ2-6; D ambiguous. Trimming pared 1 base from V and 0 bases from J, leaving 4 bases between. Germline CDR1 reads LNHNV; CDR2 reads YYDKDF (reference sequence). This CDR3 is built from 15 residues. CDR3 coding DNA: TGTGCCACCAGCAGAGGTAGCTCTGGGGCCAACGTCCTGACTTTC. Residues: CATSRGSSGANVLTF.

This sequence joins TRBV14 and TRBJ2-5; perhaps TRBD2 as D (7 bases). V was pared by 3 bases and J by 8 bases, with 13 bases between. This CDR3 comprises 13 residues. Germline V gene lookup returns CDR1 SGHDN and CDR2 FVKESK. The CDR3 loop is CASSQGGAGTQYF. As DNA, the CDR3 is TGTGCCAGCAGCCAGGGGGGGGCAGGAACCCAGTACTTC.

This clone came up a few times. The chain carries TRBV9 and TRBJ2-3; a possible D gene is TRBD2 (6 bases). The CDR3 has 16 residues. Germline V CDR1 and CDR2: SGDLS, YYNGEE. V dropped 3 bases and J dropped 5 bases, with 19 bases sitting between them. CDR3 loop: CASSGRARLQGDTQYF. Written as DNA, the CDR3 is TGTGCCAGCAGCGGGAGGGCGCGGCTCCAAGGAGATACGCAGTATTTT.

The chain couples TRBV29-1 to TRBJ2-7; D gene ambiguous. Looked up from germline, CDR1 is SQVTM and CDR2 is ANQGSEA. CDR3 length: 11 residues. V lost 4 bases to trimming and J lost 0 bases, with 4 bases between them. The CDR3 reads CSVGGSYEQYF. CDR3 coding DNA: TGCAGCGTTGGCGGCTCCTACGAGCAGTACTTC.

The chain links TRBV30 to TRBJ2-7; 8 bases align to TRBD1. The CDR3 length is 14 residues. With V trimmed by 5 bases and J by 5 bases, 11 bases remained unmatched. Germline V lookup: CDR1 GTSNPN, CDR2 SVGIG (reference sequence). This chain's CDR3 is CAWDRGGAPHEQYF. The CDR3 coding sequence is TGTGCCTGGGACAGGGGAGGAGCTCCCCACGAGCAGTACTTC. The full variable domain, its missing parts supplied by reference TRBV30 and TRBJ2-7, is SQTIHQWPATLVQPVGSPLSLECTVEGTSNPNLYWYRQAAGRGLQLLFYSVGIGQISSEVPQNLSASRPQDRQFILSSKKLLLSDSGFYLCAWDRGGAPHEQYFGPGTRLTVT.

Details on this clone: Other DNA sequences from this sample encode an identical CDR3 as well. This chain joins TRBV6-1 and TRBJ1-3, with D possibly being TRBD1 (6 bases). Germline assignment: CDR1 MNHNS and CDR2 SASEGT. Trimming removed 2 bases from V and 8 bases from J, with 10 bases in between. CDR3 length: 13 residues. CDR3 amino acids: CASSERQGHTIYF. The CDR3 DNA reads TGTGCCAGCAGTGAAAGGCAGGGGCACACCATATATTTT.

As to this clone: An end of the junction does not agree with germline; a read error may underlie this. The chain has TRBV6-1 and TRBJ1-1; no clear D gene. Germline V gene sequence: CDR1 MNHNS, CDR2 SASEGT. The CDR3 is 15 amino acids. The CDR3 sequence is CAISELQNGNTEAFF. The CDR3 region has the DNA TGTGCCATCAGTGAATTGCAGAACGGGAACACTGAAGCTTTCTTT.

The chain recombines TRBV2 with TRBJ1-5; the match to TRBD1 covers 8 bases. Germline values: CDR1 SNHLY, CDR2 FYNNEI. The length of the CDR3 is 12 residues. The V segment lost 10 bases and the J segment 7 bases; nucleotides outside the gene matches: 6. In nucleotides, the CDR3 is TGTGCCAAAGGGACAGGAGAACAGCCCCAGCATTTT. Its protein product is CAKGTGEQPQHF.

This chain connects TRBV5-6 to TRBJ2-3, with TRBD2 matching 10 bases. The CDR3 loop spans 16 amino acids. CDR1 and CDR2 (germline): SGHDT, YYEEEE. V was clipped by 0 bases and J by 0 bases; unmatched bases: 1. Written as DNA, the CDR3 is TGTGCCAGCAGCTTGGGGACTAGCGGCAGCACAGATACGCAGTATTTT. As protein: CASSLGTSGSTDTQYF.

V is TRBV19 and J is TRBJ2-7, with 10 bases fitting TRBD2. Germline-derived CDR1 and CDR2 are LNHDA and SQIVND (reference sequence). This CDR3 is 14 amino acids long. With 6 bases clipped from V and 4 bases from J, the junction kept 6 bases outside the gene matches. CDR3 nucleotides: TGTGCCAGTAGCCCTAGCGGGGGTCGGTACGAGCAGTACTTC. It yields the protein CASSPSGGRYEQYF.

V is TRBV6-1 and J is TRBJ1-4, with no clear D. V was pared by 0 bases and J by 4 bases, with 3 bases between. Germline V CDR1 and CDR2: MNHNS, SASEGT. The CDR3 contains 13 residues. This CDR3 reads CASSEARNEKLFF. The CDR3 DNA follows: TGTGCCAGCAGTGAAGCGCGTAATGAAAAACTGTTTTTT.

This chain joins TRBV7-2 and TRBJ2-3; 10 bases are a match to TRBD2. J was trimmed by 2 bases and V by 4 bases; bases with no gene match: 6. The CDR3 extends over 16 amino acids. In germline, CDR1 is SGHTA, CDR2 FQGNSA. CDR3 sequence (DNA): TGTGCCAGCAGCTGGCAGCGGGGGGGCCCCACAGATACGCAGTATTTT. Its translation: CASSWQRGGPTDTQYF.

The chain recombines TRBV5-1 with TRBJ2-7; tentative D call: TRBD1 (6 bases). The CDR3 extends over 12 amino acids. Germline loops: CDR1 SGHRS, CDR2 YFSETQ. V was shortened by 4 bases and J by 6 bases, with 11 bases between the two germline ends. The CDR3 region has the DNA TGCGCCAGCAGCGCCTCAGGGGCCGAGCAGTACTTC. It yields the protein CASSASGAEQYF. The variable domain in full, with the rest retrieved from reference TRBV5-1 and TRBJ2-7, is KAGVTQTPRYLIKTRGQQVTLSCSPISGHRSVSWYQQTPGQGLQFLFEYFSETQRNKGNFPGRFSGRQFSNSRSEMNVSTLELGDSALYLCASSASGAEQYFGPGTRLTVT.

This clone turned up a few times. This specimen includes other DNA sequences encoding the same CDR3. This chain connects TRBV28 to TRBJ1-1; TRBD1 is a possible D gene (6 bases). The CDR3 is 13 amino acids. CDR1 MDHEN and CDR2 SYDVKM come from the germline V gene. Trimming left V 2 bases short and J 4 bases short, with 8 bases between. The chain's CDR3 is CASSLGGGTEAFF. The CDR3 DNA follows: TGTGCCAGCAGTTTAGGAGGGGGCACTGAAGCTTTCTTT.

This sequence joins TRBV11-2 and TRBJ2-7, with TRBD2 matching 7 bases. Germline V gives CDR1 SGHAT, CDR2 FQNNGV. The length of the CDR3 is 15 residues. Trimming cost V 5 bases and J 4 bases; bases outside gene matches: 11. Here the CDR3 DNA reads TGTGCCAGCAGCACCCTTGGCGGGAGCTTATACGAGCAGTACTTC. Protein sequence: CASSTLGGSLYEQYF.

This clone has a single count. V usage is TRBV7-2 and J usage is TRBJ2-3; weak D call: TRBD2 (7 bases). The CDR3 runs 15 residues. CDR1 is SGHTA, CDR2 FQGNSA, per germline. V lost 3 bases to trimming and J lost 2 bases, with 12 bases between them. CDR3 loop: CASSFRGGATDTQYF. The CDR3 coding sequence is TGTGCCAGCAGCTTCCGAGGGGGGGCCACAGATACGCAGTATTTT. Full variable domain (remainder filled in from reference TRBV7-2 and TRBJ2-3): GAGVSQSPSNKVTEKGKDVELRCDPISGHTALYWYRQSLGQGLEFLIYFQGNSAPDKSGLPSDRFSAERTGGSVSTLTIQRTQQEDSAVYLCASSFRGGATDTQYFGPGTRLTVL.

This chain joins TRBV7-2 and TRBJ1-2; D is perhaps TRBD1 (5 bases). This CDR3 has 14 amino acids. The V and J ends lost 4 bases and 6 bases respectively, with 15 bases between them. CDR1 and CDR2 (germline): SGHTA, FQGNSA. The CDR3 loop is CASSSAQGYDGYTF. The CDR3 DNA follows: TGTGCCAGCAGCTCCGCCCAGGGATACGATGGCTACACCTTC.

This chain connects TRBV28 to TRBJ2-1; D unclear. Germline V gene data show CDR1 as MDHEN and CDR2 as SYDVKM. CDR3 length: 13 residues. V gave up 3 bases and J gave up 6 bases, with 9 bases separating them. CDR3 amino acids: CASSFLSSNEQFF. The CDR3 DNA follows: TGTGCCAGCAGTTTTTTATCTTCCAATGAGCAGTTCTTC.

This clone was picked up one time. In DNA form, the CDR3 reads TGTGCCAGCAGCTTAGCGGCAGGGGGAACCTACGAGCAGTACTTC. Amino acid sequence: CASSLAAGGTYEQYF. The V call is TRBV7-8, the J call TRBJ2-7, with 7 bases fitting TRBD1. The junction had 4 bases not matched to a gene; V was cut back by 0 bases and J by 2 bases. This CDR3 region has 15 residues. Germline loops: CDR1 SGHVS, CDR2 FQNEAQ.

The rearrangement uses TRBV2 and TRBJ2-2; D assignment may be TRBD1 or TRBD2 (5 bases each). V gave up 3 bases and J gave up 0 bases, with 11 bases separating them. This CDR3 spans 16 amino acids. Germline loops: CDR1 SNHLY, CDR2 FYNNEI. The CDR3, as DNA: TGTGCCAGCAGTGAGAGGGGCGGAGCGAACACCGGGGAGCTGTTTTTT. Amino acids: CASSERGGANTGELFF.

This clone has a count of ten or more. This rearrangement joins TRBV19 to TRBJ1-2; no firm D call. Germline loops: CDR1 LNHDA, CDR2 SQIVND (reference sequence). Trimming took off 5 bases at V and 4 bases at J, with 8 bases between the two ends. The CDR3 is 12 amino acids. CDR3 DNA sequence: TGTGCCAGTAGTTTGTCCGGCTATGGCTACACCTTC. Residues: CASSLSGYGYTF.

The chain couples TRBV5-6 to TRBJ1-2; D is unresolved. Germline CDR1 reads SGHDT; CDR2 reads YYEEEE. Between the trimmed V and J ends, which lost 5 bases and 2 bases, there was a span of 10 bases. The CDR3 runs to 13 residues. CDR3 residues: CASRLGRNYGYTF. The CDR3 DNA reads as TGTGCCAGCAGGTTAGGGCGGAACTATGGCTACACCTTC.

This clone was observed once. The gene calls are TRBV5-1 and TRBJ2-7; 9 nucleotides line up with TRBD1. V dropped 7 bases and J dropped 2; count of bases not matched to a gene: 10. The germline CDR1 and CDR2 sequences are SGHRS and YFSETQ. This CDR3 has 15 amino acids. CDR3 nucleotide sequence: TGCGCCAGCGGCCGGACGACAGGGGGAACCTACGAGCAGTACTTC. This gives the protein CASGRTTGGTYEQYF.

The V and J genes are TRBV6-5 and TRBJ1-5, with a weak D call TRBD1 (6 bases). CDR1 is MNHEY, CDR2 SVGAGI, per germline. V lost 6 bases to trimming and J lost 2 bases, with 14 bases between them. The CDR3 is 15 amino acids. The chain's CDR3 is CASSAKQGGNQPQHF. The CDR3 DNA is TGTGCCAGCAGCGCGAAACAGGGAGGCAATCAGCCCCAGCATTTT.

This clone was seen a single time. The chain links TRBV1 to TRBJ2-5. TRBV1 constitutes a pseudogene. The CDR3 is 13 amino acids. CDR3 DNA sequence: TGCACCAGCAGCCAAGAAAGGCACGAGACCCAGTACTTC. Translating gives CTSSQERHETQYF.

The gene calls are TRBV9 and TRBJ1-1; D not certain. This CDR3 comprises 15 residues. V shed 2 bases and J shed 2 bases, with 13 bases lying between them. Germline V gene sequence: CDR1 SGDLS, CDR2 YYNGEE. The CDR3 DNA sequence: TGTGCCAGCAGCGTGGGCAGTACGGGCAACACTGAAGCTTTCTTT. This translates into CASSVGSTGNTEAFF. The whole variable domain, remainder taken from reference TRBV9 and TRBJ1-1, is DSGVTQTPKHLITATGQRVTLRCSPRSGDLSVYWYQQSLDQGLQFLIQYYNGEERAKGNILERFSAQQFPDLHSELNLSSLELGDSALYFCASSVGSTGNTEAFFGQGTRLTVV.